A single sample gave rise to the 5 T cell receptor beta chains below, sequenced in a study of T cells in Graves' hyperthyroidism and ophthalmopathy. Amplification of TCR beta CDR3 regions was performed using RNA transcripts as template. With the HTBI primer set, the TCR CDR3 went through a first round of RT-PCR. TCRdb processed the multiplex PCR reads anew with MiXCR; each CDR3 protein has one entry. Among around 500,000 distinct CDR3 sequences, around 14% were seen once, and the ten largest hold 15% to 20%. The sample taken for sequencing was blood. The receptors originated from a woman aged 18-29 years with Graves' hyperthyroidism.

In this sample, this clonotype turned up many times. The rearrangement links TRBV12-3 or TRBV12-4 to TRBJ2-1, with a possible D match to TRBD2 (5 bases). Trimming left V 6 bases short and J 3 bases short, with 6 bases between. CDR3 length equals 12 residues. For the CDR3, the DNA is TGTGCCAGCAGGGACTTCTACAATGAGCAGTTCTTC. This codes for CASRDFYNEQFF.

This clonotype was picked up a small number of times. CDR3 DNA: TGTGCCAGCAGCGTAGGAAGCTCTACAGAAGAGACCCAGTACTTC. Protein sequence: CASSVGSSTEETQYF. The J gene is TRBJ2-5, the V gene TRBV9, with no clear D. V dropped 0 bases and J dropped 3 bases, with 12 bases sitting between them. The germline V gene encodes CDR1 SGDLS and CDR2 YYNGEE. The CDR3 length is 15 residues.

This clonotype came up many times. This chain connects TRBV14 to TRBJ2-1; D perhaps matches TRBD2 (5 bases). V was pared by 4 bases and J by 7 bases, with 17 bases between. The CDR3 spans 15 residues. The V gene's germline CDR1 is SGHDN and CDR2 FVKESK. The CDR3 reads CASSPRSSRVNEQFF. The CDR3 DNA is TGTGCCAGCAGCCCCCGGTCTAGCCGTGTGAATGAGCAGTTCTTC.

As to this clonotype: A much larger clonotype is one base distant, so this may be a read error. The V and J genes are TRBV27 and TRBJ2-1; TRBD1 aligns across 10 bases. The CDR3 has 15 residues. The V segment lost 4 bases and the J segment 5 bases; nucleotides outside the gene matches: 5. CDR1 and CDR2 (germline): MNHEY, SMNVEV (reference sequence). The CDR3 loop reads CASSWGTGVHNEQFF. CDR3 nucleotide sequence: TGTGCCAGCAGTTGGGGGACAGGGGTGCACAATGAGCAGTTCTTC.

This clonotype came up many times. The chain carries TRBV10-2 and TRBJ2-3; 10 nucleotides align to TRBD2. The CDR3 has 14 amino acids. Per germline, CDR1 WSHSY and CDR2 SAAADI. V lost 7 bases to trimming and J lost 6 bases; unmatched junction nucleotides: 7. The CDR3 coding sequence is TGCGCCAGCACCTTAGCGGGGGGCATTGATACGCAGTATTTT. Translation: CASTLAGGIDTQYF.